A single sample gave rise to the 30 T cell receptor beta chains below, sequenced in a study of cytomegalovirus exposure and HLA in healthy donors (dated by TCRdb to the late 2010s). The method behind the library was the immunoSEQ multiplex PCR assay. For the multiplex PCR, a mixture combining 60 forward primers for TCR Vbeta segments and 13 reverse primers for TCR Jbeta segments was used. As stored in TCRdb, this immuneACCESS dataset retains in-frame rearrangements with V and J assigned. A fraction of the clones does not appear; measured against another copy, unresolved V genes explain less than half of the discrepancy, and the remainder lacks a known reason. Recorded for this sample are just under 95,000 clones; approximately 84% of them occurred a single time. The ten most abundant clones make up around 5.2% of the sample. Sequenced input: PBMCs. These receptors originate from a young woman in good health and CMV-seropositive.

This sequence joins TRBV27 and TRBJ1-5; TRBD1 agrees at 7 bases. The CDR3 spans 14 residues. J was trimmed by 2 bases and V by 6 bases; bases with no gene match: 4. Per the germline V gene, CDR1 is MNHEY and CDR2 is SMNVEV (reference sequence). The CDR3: CASSQTGRNQPQHF. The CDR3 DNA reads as TGTGCCAGCAGCCAGACAGGGCGCAATCAGCCCCAGCATTTT.

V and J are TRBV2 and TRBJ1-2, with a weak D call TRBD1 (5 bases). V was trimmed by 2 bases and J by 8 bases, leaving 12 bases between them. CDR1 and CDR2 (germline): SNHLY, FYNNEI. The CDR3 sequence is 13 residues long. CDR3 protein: CASSESQGGGYTF. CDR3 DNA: TGTGCCAGCAGTGAAAGTCAGGGTGGCGGCTACACCTTC.

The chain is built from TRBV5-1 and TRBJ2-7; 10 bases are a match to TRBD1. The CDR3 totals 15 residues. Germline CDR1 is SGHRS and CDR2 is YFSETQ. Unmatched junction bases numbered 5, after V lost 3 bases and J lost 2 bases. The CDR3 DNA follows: TGCGCCAGCAGCTGGGGACAGGGGAAGGCCTACGAGCAGTACTTC. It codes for CASSWGQGKAYEQYF.

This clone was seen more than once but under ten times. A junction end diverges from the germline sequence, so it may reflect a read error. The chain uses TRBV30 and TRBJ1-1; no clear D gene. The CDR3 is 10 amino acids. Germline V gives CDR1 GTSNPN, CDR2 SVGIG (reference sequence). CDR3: CAWSLTPPLF. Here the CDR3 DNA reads TGTGCCTGGAGTTTAACACCCCCACTCTTT.

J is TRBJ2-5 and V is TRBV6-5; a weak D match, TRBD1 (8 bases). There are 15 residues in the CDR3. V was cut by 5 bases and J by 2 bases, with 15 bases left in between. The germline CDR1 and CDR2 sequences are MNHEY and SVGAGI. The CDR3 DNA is TGTGCCAGCAGTACTACAGGGGGACTACAAGAGACCCAGTACTTC. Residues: CASSTTGGLQETQYF.

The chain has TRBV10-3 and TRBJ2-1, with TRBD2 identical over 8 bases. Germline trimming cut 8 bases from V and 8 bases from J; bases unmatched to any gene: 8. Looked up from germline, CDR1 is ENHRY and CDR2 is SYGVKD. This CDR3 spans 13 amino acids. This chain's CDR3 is CAISAGARDEQFF. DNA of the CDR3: TGTGCCATCTCAGCGGGAGCTCGCGATGAGCAGTTCTTC.

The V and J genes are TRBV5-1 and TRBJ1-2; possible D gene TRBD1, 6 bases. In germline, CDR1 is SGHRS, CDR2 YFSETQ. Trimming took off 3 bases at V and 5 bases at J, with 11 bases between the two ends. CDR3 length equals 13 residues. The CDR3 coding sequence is TGCGCCAGCAGCTCCCCAGGGGATTATGGCTACACCTTC. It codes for CASSSPGDYGYTF.

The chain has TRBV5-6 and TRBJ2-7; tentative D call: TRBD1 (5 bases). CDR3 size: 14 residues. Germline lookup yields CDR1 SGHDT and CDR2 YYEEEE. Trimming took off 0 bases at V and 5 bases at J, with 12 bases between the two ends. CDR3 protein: CASSLVQAGHEQYF. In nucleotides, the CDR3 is TGTGCCAGCAGCTTGGTACAGGCCGGGCACGAGCAGTACTTC.

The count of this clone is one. CDR3 nucleotides: TGCGCCAGCAGATTCACCGGACAGGGGGTGCTGAGTGAGCAGTTCTTC. Translation gives CASRFTGQGVLSEQFF. The chain uses TRBV4-1 and TRBJ2-1; TRBD1 agrees at 10 bases. The CDR3 has 16 amino acids. The germline gives CDR1 MGHRA, CDR2 YSYEKL. The V and J ends lost 6 bases and 9 bases, in that order; junction bases with no gene match: 14.

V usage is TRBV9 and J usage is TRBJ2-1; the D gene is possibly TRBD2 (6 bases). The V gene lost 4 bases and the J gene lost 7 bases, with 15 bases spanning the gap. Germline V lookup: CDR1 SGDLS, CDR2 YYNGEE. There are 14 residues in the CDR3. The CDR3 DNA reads TGTGCCAGCAGCTCCCGGACTACGAATAATGAGCAGTTCTTC. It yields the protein CASSSRTTNNEQFF. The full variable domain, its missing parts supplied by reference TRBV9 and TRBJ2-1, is DSGVTQTPKHLITATGQRVTLRCSPRSGDLSVYWYQQSLDQGLQFLIQYYNGEERAKGNILERFSAQQFPDLHSELNLSSLELGDSALYFCASSSRTTNNEQFFGPGTRLTVL.

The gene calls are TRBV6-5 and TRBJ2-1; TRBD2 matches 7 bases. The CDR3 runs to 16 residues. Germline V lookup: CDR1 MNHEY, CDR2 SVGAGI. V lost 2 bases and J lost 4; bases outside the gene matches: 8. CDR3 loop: CASSYQTSAVYNEQFF. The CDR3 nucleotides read TGTGCCAGCAGTTACCAAACTAGCGCTGTTTACAATGAGCAGTTCTTC.

The CDR3 DNA is TGTGCCAGCAGTTACTCGAAGCTGATGAACACTGAAGCTTTCTTT. This translates into CASSYSKLMNTEAFF. The chain recombines TRBV6-6 with TRBJ1-1; no reliable D call. Germline assignment: CDR1 MNHNY and CDR2 SVGAGI (reference sequence). Trimming pared 0 bases from V and 0 bases from J, leaving 8 bases between. This CDR3 comprises 15 residues.

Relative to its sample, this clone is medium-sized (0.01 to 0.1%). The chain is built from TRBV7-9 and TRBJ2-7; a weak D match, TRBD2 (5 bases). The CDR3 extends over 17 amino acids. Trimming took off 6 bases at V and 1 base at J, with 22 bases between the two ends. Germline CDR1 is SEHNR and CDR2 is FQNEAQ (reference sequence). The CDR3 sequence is CASSRTSLVGSSYEQYF. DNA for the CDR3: TGTGCCAGCAGTCGTACGTCACTAGTCGGGTCGTCCTACGAGCAGTACTTC.

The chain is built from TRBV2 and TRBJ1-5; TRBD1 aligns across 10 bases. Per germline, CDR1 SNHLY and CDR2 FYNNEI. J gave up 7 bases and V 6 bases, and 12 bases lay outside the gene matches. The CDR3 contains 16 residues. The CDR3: CASRRQAGDRGQPQHF. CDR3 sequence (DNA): TGTGCCAGCAGAAGACAAGCTGGGGACAGGGGACAGCCCCAGCATTTT.

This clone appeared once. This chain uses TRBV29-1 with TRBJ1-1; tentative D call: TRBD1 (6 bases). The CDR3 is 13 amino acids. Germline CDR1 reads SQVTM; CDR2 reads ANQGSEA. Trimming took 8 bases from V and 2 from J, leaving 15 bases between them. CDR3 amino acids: CSLGGQDNTEAFF. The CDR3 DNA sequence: TGCAGCCTTGGGGGGCAGGACAACACTGAAGCTTTCTTT.

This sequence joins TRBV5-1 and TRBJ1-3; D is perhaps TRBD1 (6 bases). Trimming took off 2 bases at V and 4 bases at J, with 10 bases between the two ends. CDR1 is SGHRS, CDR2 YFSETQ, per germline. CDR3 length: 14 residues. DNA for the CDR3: TGCGCCAGCAGCTTCAGGGGCGAGGGAAACACCATATATTTT. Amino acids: CASSFRGEGNTIYF.

CDR3 sequence reads: CAITDATGGPKAFF. CDR3 bases: TGTGCCATCACGGACGCTACAGGGGGCCCGAAAGCTTTCTTT. The J gene is TRBJ1-1, the V gene TRBV10-3; 9 bases are a match to TRBD1. The CDR3 length is 14 residues. J lost 9 bases, V lost 7 bases, and 12 bases had no gene match. CDR1 and CDR2 (germline): ENHRY, SYGVKD.

This CDR3 is CASSYELARNTEAFF. The DNA for the CDR3 is TGCGCCAGCAGCTACGAGCTCGCAAGGAACACTGAAGCTTTCTTT. V gene TRBV5-1 combines with J gene TRBJ1-1, with D uncertain. The length of the CDR3 is 15 residues. V lost 3 bases and J 1 base, leaving 13 bases between the germline ends. The germline gives CDR1 SGHRS, CDR2 YFSETQ. The full variable domain, in which reference TRBV5-1 and TRBJ1-1 provide the parts outside the CDR3, is KAGVTQTPRYLIKTRGQQVTLSCSPISGHRSVSWYQQTPGQGLQFLFEYFSETQRNKGNFPGRFSGRQFSNSRSEMNVSTLELGDSALYLCASSYELARNTEAFFGQGTRLTVV.

CDR3: CASSRRGAQHF. The CDR3 DNA sequence: TGTGCCAGCAGCCGCCGGGGAGCCCAGCATTTT. The gene calls are TRBV28 and TRBJ1-5; D unresolved. The CDR3 runs to 11 residues. V was cut by 6 bases and J by 11 bases, with 11 bases left in between. The germline gives CDR1 MDHEN, CDR2 SYDVKM.

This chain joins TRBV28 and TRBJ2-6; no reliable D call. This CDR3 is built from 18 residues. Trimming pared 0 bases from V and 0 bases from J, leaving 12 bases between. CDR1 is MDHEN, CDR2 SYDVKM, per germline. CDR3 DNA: TGTGCCAGCAGTTTATGGCCCCCTAACAGCTCTGGGGCCAACGTCCTGACTTTC. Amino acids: CASSLWPPNSSGANVLTF.

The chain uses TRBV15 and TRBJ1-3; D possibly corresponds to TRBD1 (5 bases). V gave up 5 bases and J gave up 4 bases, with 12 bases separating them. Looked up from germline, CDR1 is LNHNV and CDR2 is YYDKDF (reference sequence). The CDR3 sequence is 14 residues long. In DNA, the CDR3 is TGTGCCACCAGCTATGGGGCCGGGGGAAACACCATATATTTT. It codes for CATSYGAGGNTIYF. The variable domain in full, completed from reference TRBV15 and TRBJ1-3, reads DAMVIQNPRYQVTQFGKPVTLSCSQTLNHNVMYWYQQKSSQAPKLLFHYYDKDFNNEADTPDNFQSRRPNTSFCFLDIRSPGLGDTAMYLCATSYGAGGNTIYFGEGSWLTVV.

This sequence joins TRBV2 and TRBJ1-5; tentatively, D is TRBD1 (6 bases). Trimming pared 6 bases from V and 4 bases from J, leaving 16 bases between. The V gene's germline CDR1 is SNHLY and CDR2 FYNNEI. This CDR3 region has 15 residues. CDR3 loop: CASSRRRGQNQPQHF. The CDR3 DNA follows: TGTGCCAGCAGCCGAAGGCGGGGGCAGAATCAGCCCCAGCATTTT.

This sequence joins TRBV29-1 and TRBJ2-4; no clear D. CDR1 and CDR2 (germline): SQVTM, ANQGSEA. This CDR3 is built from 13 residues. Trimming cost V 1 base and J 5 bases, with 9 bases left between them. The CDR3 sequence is CSVEVPVENIQYF. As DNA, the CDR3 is TGCAGCGTTGAAGTTCCAGTCGAAAACATTCAGTACTTC.

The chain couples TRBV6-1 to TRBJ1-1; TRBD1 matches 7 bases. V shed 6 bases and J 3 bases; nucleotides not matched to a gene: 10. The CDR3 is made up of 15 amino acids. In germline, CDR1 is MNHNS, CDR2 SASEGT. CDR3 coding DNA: TGTGCCAGCAGGAGGGGGCGGGGGGCTGACACTGAAGCTTTCTTT. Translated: CASRRGRGADTEAFF.

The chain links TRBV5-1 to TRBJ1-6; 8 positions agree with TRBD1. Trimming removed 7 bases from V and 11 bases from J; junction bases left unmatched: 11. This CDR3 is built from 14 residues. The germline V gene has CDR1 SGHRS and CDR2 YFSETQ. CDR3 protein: CASATGGGYTPLHF. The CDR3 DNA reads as TGCGCCAGCGCAACAGGGGGAGGTTATACACCCCTCCACTTT.

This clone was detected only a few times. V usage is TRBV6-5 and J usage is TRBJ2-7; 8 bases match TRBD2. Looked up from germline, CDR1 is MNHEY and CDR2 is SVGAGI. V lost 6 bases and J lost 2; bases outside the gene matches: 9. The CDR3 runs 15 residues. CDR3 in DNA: TGTGCCAGCAGCCGCGTAGCGGGACTAACCTACGAGCAGTACTTC. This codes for CASSRVAGLTYEQYF.

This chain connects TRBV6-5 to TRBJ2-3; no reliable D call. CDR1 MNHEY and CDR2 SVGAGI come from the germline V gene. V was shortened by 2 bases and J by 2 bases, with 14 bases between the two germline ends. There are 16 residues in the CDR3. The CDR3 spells CASSYNSVLTTDTQYF. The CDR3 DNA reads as TGTGCCAGCAGTTACAATTCCGTTCTAACCACAGATACGCAGTATTTT.

CDR3 sequence (DNA): TGTGCCAGCAGCTGGGGCGACAGGGGAGTGGCTGAAAAACTGTTTTTT. Encoded protein: CASSWGDRGVAEKLFF. The chain has TRBV5-4 and TRBJ1-4; TRBD1 agrees at 8 bases. This CDR3 region has 16 residues. Germline CDR1 is SGHNT and CDR2 is YYREEE (reference sequence). The V gene end was trimmed by 3 bases and the J gene end by 7 bases; junction bases not matched to a gene: 11.

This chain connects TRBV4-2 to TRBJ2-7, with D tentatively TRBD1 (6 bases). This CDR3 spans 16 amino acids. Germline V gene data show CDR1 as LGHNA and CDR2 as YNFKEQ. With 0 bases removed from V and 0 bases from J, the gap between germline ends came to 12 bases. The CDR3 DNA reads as TGTGCCAGCAGCCAAGAGCTGGCAGGGGCCTCCTACGAGCAGTACTTC. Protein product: CASSQELAGASYEQYF.

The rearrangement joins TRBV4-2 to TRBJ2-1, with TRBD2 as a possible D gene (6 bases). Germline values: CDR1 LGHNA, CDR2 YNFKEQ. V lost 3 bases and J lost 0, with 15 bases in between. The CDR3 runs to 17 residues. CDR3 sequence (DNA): TGTGCCAGCAGCCAGGGGGTAGCGGAGCCCTCCTACAATGAGCAGTTCTTC. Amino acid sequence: CASSQGVAEPSYNEQFF.